This T cell receptor beta chain was found in a study of regulatory T cells in long-lasting Graves disease. Sample time point: persistent/refractory GD, antithyroid drugs over 5 years with positive TRAb. The TCR library was prepared using RNA isolated from PBMCs. Building the TCR beta libraries relied on iRepertoire HTBI primers, and CDR3 regions underwent Arm-PCR. TCRdb used MiXCR to reprocess the multiplex PCR reads, holding one entry per CDR3 protein. Counted here are approximately 380,000 distinct CDR3 sequences, less than 25% occurring once; the ten biggest clones make up under 25%. Germline V gene sequence: CDR1 LGHDT, CDR2 YNNKEL (reference sequence). The CDR3 runs 13 residues. Trimming removed 4 bases at V and 4 bases at J, with 11 bases between.

The genes are TRBV3-1 and TRBJ2-7; possible D gene TRBD2, 6 bases. Sample: peripheral blood mononuclear cells (PBMCs), taken when the disease was refractory, from a patient treated with antithyroid drugs. The clonotype comes from a female donor with Graves disease. This chain's CDR3 is CASSRNSGYEQYF. CDR3 DNA sequence: TGTGCCAGCAGCCGAAATAGCGGATACGAGCAGTACTTC.